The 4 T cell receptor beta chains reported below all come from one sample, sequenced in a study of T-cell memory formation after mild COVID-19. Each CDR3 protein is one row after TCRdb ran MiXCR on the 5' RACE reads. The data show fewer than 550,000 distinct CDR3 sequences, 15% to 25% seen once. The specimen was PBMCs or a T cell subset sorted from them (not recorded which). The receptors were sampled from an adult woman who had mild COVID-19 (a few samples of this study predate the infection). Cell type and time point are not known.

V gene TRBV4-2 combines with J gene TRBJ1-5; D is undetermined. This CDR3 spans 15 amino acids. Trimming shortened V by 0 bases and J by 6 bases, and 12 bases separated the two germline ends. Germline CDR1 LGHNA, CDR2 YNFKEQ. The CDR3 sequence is CASSQERVGPQPQHF. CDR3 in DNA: TGTGCCAGCAGCCAAGAAAGGGTAGGGCCTCAGCCCCAGCATTTT.

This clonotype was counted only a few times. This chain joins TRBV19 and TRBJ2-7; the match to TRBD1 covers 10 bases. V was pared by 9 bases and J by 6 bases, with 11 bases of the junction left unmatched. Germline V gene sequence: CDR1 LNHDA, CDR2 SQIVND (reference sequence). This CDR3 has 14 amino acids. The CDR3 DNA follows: TGTGCCAGCGATGCCGGGACAGGGGTCCCCGAGCAGTACTTC. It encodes CASDAGTGVPEQYF.

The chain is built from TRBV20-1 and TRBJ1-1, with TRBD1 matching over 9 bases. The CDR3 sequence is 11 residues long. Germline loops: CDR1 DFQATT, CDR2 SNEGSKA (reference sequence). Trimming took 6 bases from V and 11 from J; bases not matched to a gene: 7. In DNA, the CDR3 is TGCAGTGCAAGGACAGGGGATGGGGCTTTCTTT. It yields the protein CSARTGDGAFF.

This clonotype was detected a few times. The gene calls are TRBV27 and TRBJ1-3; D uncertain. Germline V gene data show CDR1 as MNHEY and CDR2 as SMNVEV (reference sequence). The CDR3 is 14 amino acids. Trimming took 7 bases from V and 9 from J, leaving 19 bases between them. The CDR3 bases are TGTGCCAGCAACCCCCGCGGGGTGCAAGGCACCATATATTTT. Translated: CASNPRGVQGTIYF.